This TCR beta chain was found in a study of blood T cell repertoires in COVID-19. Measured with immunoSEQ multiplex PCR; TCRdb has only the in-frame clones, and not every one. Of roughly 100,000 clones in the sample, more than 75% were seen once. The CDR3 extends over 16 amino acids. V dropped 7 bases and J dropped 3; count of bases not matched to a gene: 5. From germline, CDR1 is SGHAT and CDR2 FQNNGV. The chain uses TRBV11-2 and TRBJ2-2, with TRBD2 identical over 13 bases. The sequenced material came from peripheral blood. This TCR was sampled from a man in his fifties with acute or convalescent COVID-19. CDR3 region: CASIGTSGDDTGELFF. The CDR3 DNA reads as TGTGCCAGCATTGGGACTAGCGGGGACGACACCGGGGAGCTGTTTTTT.